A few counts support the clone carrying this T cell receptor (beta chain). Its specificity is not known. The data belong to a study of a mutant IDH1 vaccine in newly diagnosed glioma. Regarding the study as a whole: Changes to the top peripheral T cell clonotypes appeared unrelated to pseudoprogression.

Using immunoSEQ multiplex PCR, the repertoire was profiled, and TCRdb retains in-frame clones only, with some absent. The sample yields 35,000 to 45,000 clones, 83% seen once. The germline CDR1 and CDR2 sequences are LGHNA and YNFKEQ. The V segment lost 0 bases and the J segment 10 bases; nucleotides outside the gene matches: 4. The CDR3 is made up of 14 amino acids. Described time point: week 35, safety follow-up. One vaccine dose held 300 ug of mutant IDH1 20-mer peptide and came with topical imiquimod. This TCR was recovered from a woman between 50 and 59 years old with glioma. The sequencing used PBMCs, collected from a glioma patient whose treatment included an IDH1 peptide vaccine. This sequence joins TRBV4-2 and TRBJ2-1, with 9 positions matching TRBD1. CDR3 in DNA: TGTGCCAGCAGCCAAGATCAAGGGACAGGGGAGCAGTTCTTC. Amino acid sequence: CASSQDQGTGEQFF.